This T cell receptor beta chain was recorded in a study of cytomegalovirus exposure and HLA in healthy donors. The germline V gene encodes CDR1 WNHNN and CDR2 SYGVQD (reference sequence). The V gene lost 10 bases and the J gene lost 1 base, with 20 bases spanning the gap. The CDR3 length is 16 residues. In the case of this clone: Its antigen is undetermined.

Primers: 60 Vbeta forward and 13 Jbeta reverse. The method was immunoSEQ multiplex PCR; TCRdb's version includes in-frame clones alone and lacks a portion of them. The data contain roughly 100,000 clones, approximately 80% of them seen just once; the ten biggest clones take up roughly 4.9%. Study-level points and caveats: From TCR beta sequences, most subjects' HLA-A and HLA-B alleles were reportedly predicted accurately. An Asian-associated ancestry cluster reportedly showed fewer N-insertions than the roughly 600-donor mean in a later analysis. The study carried out a later analysis of TCR beta sequences. It associated some 17,000 of them with specific HLA alleles at a false discovery rate of 0.05.

This TCR came from a woman aged 18 to 35 in good health and CMV-seropositive. The chain couples TRBV10-1 to TRBJ2-1; tentative D call: TRBD2 (6 bases). The specimen sequenced was PBMCs. CDR3: CATGRRARSSYNEQFF. As DNA, the CDR3 is TGCGCCACAGGGCGGAGGGCCCGTTCTTCCTACAATGAGCAGTTCTTC.